The present T cell receptor beta chain was sequenced within a study of blood T cell repertoires in COVID-19. Whole-study context: The study drew acute and convalescent COVID-19 samples from the United States, Italy and Spain. The analysed material was cDNA or gDNA that came from T cells, B-cell-depleted T cells, or PBMCs.

This CDR3 contains 15 residues. CDR1 and CDR2 (germline): SGHRS, YFSETQ. V lost 4 bases and J lost 9; bases outside the gene matches: 12. Authors' analysis steps: Reference gene primer amplification gave nucleated cell count estimates. The repertoire was sequenced with immunoSEQ multiplex PCR; TCRdb's copy has only in-frame clones and lacks some. The DNA was the basis for D and trimming; V, J and clone size are from that table. The sample carries about 250,000 clones, roughly 87% recorded once. Sequencing was done on a sample of peripheral blood. The V and J genes are TRBV5-1 and TRBJ2-1; 8 bases match TRBD1. This sequence originates from a man younger than 30 with active or convalescent COVID-19. CDR3 protein: CASSAVPGQEGEQFF. The CDR3 DNA follows: TGCGCCAGCAGCGCGGTACCGGGACAGGAGGGTGAGCAGTTCTTC. Based on the CDR3 plus reference TRBV5-1 and TRBJ2-1, the full variable domain is KAGVTQTPRYLIKTRGQQVTLSCSPISGHRSVSWYQQTPGQGLQFLFEYFSETQRNKGNFPGRFSGRQFSNSRSEMNVSTLELGDSALYLCASSAVPGQEGEQFFGPGTRLTVL.